One and the same sample provided the 24 T cell receptor beta chains below, sequenced in a study of CD8 T cells in Susac syndrome. RNA totalling about 0.45 to 1 ug underwent reverse transcription with random hexamers. One entry per CDR3 protein results from TCRdb running MiXCR on the immunoSEQ multiplex PCR reads. The sample shows around 100,000 distinct CDR3 sequences, about 96% of them seen only once. The specimen was CD8+ T cells from PBMCs. Receptor source: a human donor with Susac syndrome.

The chain couples TRBV20-1 to TRBJ2-2, with 8 bases matching TRBD2. The CDR3 runs 14 residues. Germline V gene lookup returns CDR1 DFQATT and CDR2 SNEGSKA (reference sequence). Losses at the gene ends were 5 bases for V and 3 bases for J; bases not matched to a gene: 5. In DNA form, the CDR3 reads TGCAGTGCTGAGCGGGAGCGACACACCGGGGAGCTGTTTTTT. Amino acids: CSAERERHTGELFF.

The rearrangement links TRBV29-1 to TRBJ2-3, with D maybe TRBD1 (5 bases). With 2 bases removed from V and 6 bases from J, the gap between germline ends came to 12 bases. This CDR3 contains 13 residues. Germline CDR1 and CDR2: SQVTM and ANQGSEA. CDR3 sequence: CSVETYSGDTQYF. CDR3 in DNA: TGCAGCGTTGAAACTTATTCAGGGGATACGCAGTATTTT.

This clonotype was seen once. The chain recombines TRBV29-1 with TRBJ2-5; D possibly matches TRBD1 or TRBD2 (5 bases each). The V gene lost 3 bases and the J gene lost 5 bases, with 13 bases spanning the gap. Germline loops: CDR1 SQVTM, CDR2 ANQGSEA. The CDR3 runs to 13 residues. CDR3 region: CSVEPGQRETQYF. The CDR3 bases are TGCAGCGTTGAGCCAGGGCAGCGGGAGACCCAGTACTTC.

The J gene is TRBJ2-1, the V gene TRBV19, with 7 bases matching TRBD1. The CDR3 has 13 residues. Germline lookup yields CDR1 LNHDA and CDR2 SQIVND (reference sequence). V shed 2 bases, J shed 10 bases, and the junction held 5 bases outside the gene matches. In nucleotides, the CDR3 is TGTGCCAGTAGTATAAAGGGGGCAGGGGAGCAGTTCTTC. It specifies CASSIKGAGEQFF.

The chain carries TRBV20-1 and TRBJ2-1; 7 positions match TRBD1. There are 12 residues in the CDR3. Per the germline V gene, CDR1 is DFQATT and CDR2 is SNEGSKA (reference sequence). V lost 3 bases, J lost 6 bases, and 2 bases stayed unmatched. The CDR3 sequence: CSARGDSNEQFF. The CDR3 coding sequence is TGCAGTGCTAGGGGGGACAGCAATGAGCAGTTCTTC.

This clonotype was seen a handful of times. CDR3 in amino acids: CASGTNYGYTF. The CDR3 DNA sequence: TGTGCTAGTGGGACTAACTATGGCTACACCTTC. The chain carries TRBV12-5 and TRBJ1-2, with D uncertain. The V gene's germline CDR1 is LGHNT and CDR2 FRNRAP. V lost 6 bases and J lost 0, with 2 bases in between. This CDR3 is 11 amino acids long.

J is TRBJ2-1 and V is TRBV5-1; 7 nucleotides align to TRBD2. V was pared by 4 bases and J by 4 bases, with 5 bases of the junction left unmatched. This CDR3 contains 14 residues. The V gene's germline CDR1 is SGHRS and CDR2 YFSETQ. The CDR3 sequence: CASSPGLPYNEQFF. In DNA, the CDR3 is TGCGCCAGCAGCCCGGGACTACCGTACAATGAGCAGTTCTTC.

The chain combines TRBV9 with TRBJ2-3; 10 nucleotides match TRBD1. Germline CDR1 is SGDLS and CDR2 is YYNGEE. V lost 4 bases to trimming and J lost 6 bases; unmatched junction nucleotides: 11. CDR3 length equals 16 residues. This CDR3 is CASSLSRQGARDTQYF. Here the CDR3 DNA reads TGTGCCAGCAGCCTTTCGAGACAGGGGGCGAGGGATACGCAGTATTTT.

The chain combines TRBV15 with TRBJ1-5, with D perhaps matching TRBD1 (6 bases). Germline CDR1 and CDR2: LNHNV and YYDKDF (reference sequence). This CDR3 has 17 amino acids. V lost 3 bases to trimming and J lost 10 bases, with 25 bases between them. CDR3 region: CATSRDIKQGDRRPQHF. The CDR3 DNA reads TGTGCCACCAGCAGGGACATTAAACAGGGAGATCGTCGACCCCAGCATTTT.

The genes are TRBV5-4 and TRBJ1-2; no definite D call. Germline loops: CDR1 SGHNT, CDR2 YYREEE (reference sequence). The CDR3 spans 14 residues. The germline V and J ends were trimmed by 0 bases and 6 bases, with 12 bases remaining between them. CDR3 protein: CASSLAATEDGYTF. CDR3 coding DNA: TGTGCCAGCAGCTTGGCTGCGACTGAAGATGGCTACACCTTC.

This chain joins TRBV29-1 and TRBJ2-7; tentative D call: TRBD1 (5 bases). The V end lost 5 bases, the J end lost 0 bases, and 11 bases lay between the germline ends. Germline-derived CDR1 and CDR2 are SQVTM and ANQGSEA. This CDR3 region has 13 residues. In DNA, the CDR3 is TGCAGCGTTACCGACAGAATCTCCTACGAGCAGTACTTC. Translation gives CSVTDRISYEQYF.

This clonotype was seen a single time. The rearrangement links TRBV19 to TRBJ2-1, with TRBD2 matching 8 bases. V lost 7 bases and J lost 2; bases outside the gene matches: 4. The germline CDR1 and CDR2 sequences are LNHDA and SQIVND (reference sequence). There are 14 residues in the CDR3. DNA of the CDR3: TGTGCCAGTACCTTAGCGGGACCCTACAATGAGCAGTTCTTC. The encoded protein is CASTLAGPYNEQFF.

The V call is TRBV4-1, the J call TRBJ1-2; D gene uncertain. Germline values: CDR1 MGHRA, CDR2 YSYEKL. The germline V and J ends were trimmed by 0 bases and 4 bases, with 9 bases remaining between them. This CDR3 is 14 amino acids long. The CDR3 reads CASSQEAQFYGYTF. CDR3 sequence (DNA): TGCGCCAGCAGCCAAGAAGCACAATTCTATGGCTACACCTTC.

The chain uses TRBV20-1 and TRBJ2-1; no firm D call. The CDR3 is made up of 14 amino acids. V lost 6 bases, J lost 3 bases, and 15 bases lay in between. From germline, CDR1 is DFQATT and CDR2 SNEGSKA (reference sequence). CDR3 residues: CSASPKTGYNEQFF. CDR3 sequence (DNA): TGCAGTGCCTCACCTAAGACTGGCTACAATGAGCAGTTCTTC.

V gene TRBV29-1 combines with J gene TRBJ2-7; D ambiguous. The CDR3 length is 12 residues. V was shortened by 4 bases and J by 0 bases, with 7 bases between the two germline ends. Germline V gene sequence: CDR1 SQVTM, CDR2 ANQGSEA. The CDR3 loop is CSVAVLSYEQYF. Written as DNA, the CDR3 is TGCAGCGTTGCGGTGCTCTCCTACGAGCAGTACTTC.

The chain carries TRBV7-9 and TRBJ2-1, with TRBD1 matching 10 bases. V gave up 4 bases and J gave up 8 bases; unmatched junction bases: 11. The CDR3 runs 16 residues. Germline lookup yields CDR1 SEHNR and CDR2 FQNEAQ (reference sequence). CDR3 sequence (DNA): TGTGCCAGCAGCTCAGTGGACAGGGGGTCACGGGATGAGCAGTTCTTC. Its translation: CASSSVDRGSRDEQFF.

V gene TRBV28 combines with J gene TRBJ2-1, with D maybe TRBD2 (5 bases). The CDR3 is made up of 15 amino acids. Germline V gene lookup returns CDR1 MDHEN and CDR2 SYDVKM. The germline V and J ends were trimmed by 5 bases and 8 bases, with 19 bases remaining between them. CDR3 amino acids: CASSPTKVANDEQFF. The CDR3 DNA is TGTGCCAGCAGTCCGACGAAGGTAGCGAACGATGAGCAGTTCTTC.

The chain carries TRBV18 and TRBJ2-2; 8 bases fit TRBD2. CDR1 and CDR2 (germline): KGHSH, LQKENI. This CDR3 has 16 amino acids. The V and J ends lost 3 bases and 3 bases, in that order; junction bases with no gene match: 6. As DNA, the CDR3 is TGTGCCAGCTCACCTCGGGGGGGTTCGGACACCGGGGAGCTGTTTTTT. Its translation is CASSPRGGSDTGELFF.

The chain uses TRBV18 and TRBJ1-1; weak D call: TRBD1 (6 bases). CDR3 size: 14 residues. Trimming shortened V by 6 bases and J by 6 bases, and 17 bases separated the two germline ends. The V gene's germline CDR1 is KGHSH and CDR2 LQKENI. CDR3 nucleotides: TGTGCCAGCTCCACCGGGGGGCCCGCCGCTGAAGCTTTCTTT. Its translation: CASSTGGPAAEAFF.

The rearrangement joins TRBV9 to TRBJ1-6; D unclear. V lost 2 bases, J lost 1 base, and 7 bases lay in between. The germline CDR1 and CDR2 sequences are SGDLS and YYNGEE. The CDR3 consists of 15 residues. DNA for the CDR3: TGTGCCAGCAGCGTCGACGGATCCTATAATTCACCCCTCCACTTT. This codes for CASSVDGSYNSPLHF.

This sequence joins TRBV20-1 and TRBJ1-6; TRBD1 matches at 7 bases. There are 14 residues in the CDR3. V lost 0 bases, J lost 10 bases, and 6 bases stayed unmatched. Germline assignment: CDR1 DFQATT and CDR2 SNEGSKA (reference sequence). CDR3 residues: CSAREGGQSSPLHF. In nucleotides, the CDR3 is TGCAGTGCTAGAGAGGGGGGACAGTCCTCACCCCTCCACTTT.

A single count supports this clonotype. The V and J genes are TRBV5-1 and TRBJ2-7, with D possibly being TRBD1 or TRBD2 (5 bases each). V was shortened by 3 bases and J by 5 bases, with 18 bases between the two germline ends. Germline-derived CDR1 and CDR2 are SGHRS and YFSETQ. The CDR3 runs to 15 residues. CDR3 bases: TGCGCCAGCAGCTGGGCAGGGACGGGCTTGGACGAGCAGTACTTC. As protein: CASSWAGTGLDEQYF.

The chain recombines TRBV29-1 with TRBJ1-1; no clear D gene. Germline V CDR1 and CDR2: SQVTM, ANQGSEA. V lost 4 bases to trimming and J lost 4 bases, with 13 bases between them. This CDR3 comprises 13 residues. The CDR3 reads CSVVGPWGTEAFF. The CDR3 DNA reads TGCAGCGTTGTGGGTCCGTGGGGCACTGAAGCTTTCTTT. The whole variable domain, filled in from reference TRBV29-1 and TRBJ1-1, reads SAVISQKPSRDICQRGTSLTIQCQVDSQVTMMFWYRQQPGQSLTLIATANQGSEATYESGFVIDKFPISRPNLTFSTLTVSNMSPEDSSIYLCSVVGPWGTEAFFGQGTRLTVV.

The chain has TRBV5-1 and TRBJ2-7; D is undetermined. The CDR3 has 14 residues. V was cut by 0 bases and J by 0 bases, with 7 bases left in between. Germline CDR1 and CDR2: SGHRS and YFSETQ. Here the CDR3 DNA reads TGCGCCAGCAGCTTGGATCGGCCCTCCTACGAGCAGTACTTC. Protein sequence: CASSLDRPSYEQYF.